Detailed here is one TCR beta chain. Its antigen is still unknown. The entry originates in a study of Ad26.COV2.S vaccination and SARS-CoV-2 variants. Overall study context: Donor was assigned to the Ad26.COV2.S arm of trial COV1001.

As for treatment: 15 to 20 received Ad26.COV2.S at low or high dose, single or two shots; about five received placebo; per-sample allocation not given. Sampling was performed 63 days after the first vaccine or placebo injection. What was given as vaccine was an Ad26 vector encoding Wuhan-strain SARS-CoV-2 spike. Germline CDR1 and CDR2: GTSNPN and SVGIG (reference sequence). This CDR3 comprises 16 residues. V shed 0 bases and J 1 base; nucleotides not matched to a gene: 5. Study-wide points: Estimates derived from TCR breadth and depth analyses may have underestimated total T cell responses.

The method was immunoSEQ multiplex PCR; TCRdb's version includes in-frame clones alone and lacks a portion of them. The table has about 480,000 clones, around 90% seen once. The TCR originated in a person between 18 and 59 years old who received the Ad26.COV2.S COVID-19 vaccine or a placebo. The material sequenced was peripheral blood, taken in a trial of Ad26.COV2.S vaccine versus placebo. This chain uses TRBV30 with TRBJ2-5, with 10 bases identical to TRBD2. The CDR3 region is CAWSVRLAGFQETQYF. The CDR3 DNA is TGTGCCTGGAGTGTCCGACTAGCGGGTTTCCAAGAGACCCAGTACTTC.